One and the same sample provided the 3 T cell receptor beta chains below, sequenced in a study of radiotherapy plus CTLA-4 blockade in lung cancer. The table came from immunoSEQ multiplex PCR; TCRdb's copy has only in-frame clones and leaves some out. Among 90,000 or so clones listed, about 90% were seen once. Sequencing used peripheral blood, obtained from a patient treated with radiotherapy plus ipilimumab. The receptor set was obtained from a human donor with non-small cell lung cancer who had a partial response to radiotherapy plus ipilimumab.

J is TRBJ2-2 and V is TRBV6-5; weak D call: TRBD2 (6 bases). With 6 bases removed from V and 4 bases from J, the gap between germline ends came to 9 bases. The CDR3 is 13 residues long. Germline loops: CDR1 MNHEY, CDR2 SVGAGI. The CDR3 region is CASRRESTGELFF. DNA of the CDR3: TGTGCCAGCAGACGGGAGAGCACCGGGGAGCTGTTTTTT.

The chain links TRBV6-5 to TRBJ1-6; a weak D match, TRBD1 (5 bases). In germline, CDR1 is MNHEY, CDR2 SVGAGI. The CDR3 extends over 13 amino acids. The V and J ends lost 10 bases and 14 bases respectively, with 21 bases between them. The CDR3 spells CAIRAGETGALHF. DNA of the CDR3: TGTGCCATCCGGGCAGGCGAAACAGGCGCCCTCCACTTT.

V and J are TRBV6-5 and TRBJ1-1, with TRBD1 identical over 9 bases. Germline trimming cut 6 bases from V and 0 bases from J; bases unmatched to any gene: 5. Germline V gene lookup returns CDR1 MNHEY and CDR2 SVGAGI. This CDR3 region has 15 residues. The CDR3 sequence: CASSQQGALNTEAFF. The CDR3 coding sequence is TGTGCCAGCAGCCAACAGGGGGCGTTGAACACTGAAGCTTTCTTT.